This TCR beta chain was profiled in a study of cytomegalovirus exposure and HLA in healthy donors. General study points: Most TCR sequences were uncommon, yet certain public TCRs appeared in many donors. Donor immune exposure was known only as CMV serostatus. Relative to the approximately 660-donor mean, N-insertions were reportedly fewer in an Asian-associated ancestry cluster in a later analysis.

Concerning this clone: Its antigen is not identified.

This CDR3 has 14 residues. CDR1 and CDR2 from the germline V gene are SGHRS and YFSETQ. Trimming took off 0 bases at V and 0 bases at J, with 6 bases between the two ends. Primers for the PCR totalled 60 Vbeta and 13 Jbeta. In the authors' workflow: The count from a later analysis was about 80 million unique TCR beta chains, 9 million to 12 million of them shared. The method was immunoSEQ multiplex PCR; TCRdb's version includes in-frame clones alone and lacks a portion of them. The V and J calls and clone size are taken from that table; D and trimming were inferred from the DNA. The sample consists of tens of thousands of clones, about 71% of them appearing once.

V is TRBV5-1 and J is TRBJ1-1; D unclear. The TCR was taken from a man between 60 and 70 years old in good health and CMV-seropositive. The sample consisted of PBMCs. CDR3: CASSLDGMNTEAFF. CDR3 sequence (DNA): TGCGCCAGCAGCTTGGATGGCATGAACACTGAAGCTTTCTTT. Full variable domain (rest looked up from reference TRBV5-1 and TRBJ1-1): KAGVTQTPRYLIKTRGQQVTLSCSPISGHRSVSWYQQTPGQGLQFLFEYFSETQRNKGNFPGRFSGRQFSNSRSEMNVSTLELGDSALYLCASSLDGMNTEAFFGQGTRLTVV.